The 5 T cell receptor beta chains below were found in one sample sequenced in a study of T cell changes during pregnancy in multiple sclerosis. Measured with immunoSEQ multiplex PCR; TCRdb has only the in-frame clones, and not every one. The sample has about 62,000 clones, around 92% seen once. The specimen was peripheral blood, collected in the second trimester of pregnancy. The receptors stem from a female donor in good health, enrolled as a control in a pregnancy study.

The chain carries TRBV11-3 and TRBJ2-3; D is unclear. V was pared by 5 bases and J by 0 bases, with 6 bases between. The CDR3 consists of 13 residues. CDR1 and CDR2 (germline): SGHNT, YENEEA. CDR3 coding DNA: TGTGCCAGCAGCCCATCAAGCACAGATACGCAGTATTTT. Translating it yields CASSPSSTDTQYF.

This chain uses TRBV5-4 with TRBJ2-3; 7 nucleotides agree with TRBD2. This CDR3 comprises 16 residues. J was trimmed by 3 bases and V by 4 bases; bases with no gene match: 11. The germline V gene encodes CDR1 SGHNT and CDR2 YYREEE (reference sequence). CDR3 DNA sequence: TGTGCCAGCAGCCCCCTGGGGGGGAGTCGGACAGATACGCAGTATTTT. This encodes CASSPLGGSRTDTQYF.

The chain combines TRBV14 with TRBJ2-7; 10 nucleotides align to TRBD1. V shed 4 bases, J shed 4 bases, and the junction held 4 bases outside the gene matches. This CDR3 contains 14 residues. Germline V gene data show CDR1 as SGHDN and CDR2 as FVKESK. The chain's CDR3 is CASSPRDRGYEQYF. The DNA for the CDR3 is TGTGCCAGCAGCCCCCGGGACAGGGGTTACGAGCAGTACTTC.

This clone has a handful of counts. The CDR3 region has the DNA TGTGCCAGCAGCTTACAGGTGAATCAGCCCCAGCATTTT. Residues: CASSLQVNQPQHF. V usage is TRBV7-9 and J usage is TRBJ1-5; the D is unclear. The germline V gene has CDR1 SEHNR and CDR2 FQNEAQ (reference sequence). The length of the CDR3 is 13 residues. With 2 bases removed from V and 4 bases from J, the gap between germline ends came to 6 bases. The full variable domain, in which reference TRBV7-9 and TRBJ1-5 provide the parts outside the CDR3, is DTGVSQNPRHKITKRGQNVTFRCDPISEHNRLYWYRQTLGQGPEFLTYFQNEAQLEKSRLLSDRFSAERPKGSFSTLEIQRTEQGDSAMYLCASSLQVNQPQHFGDGTRLSIL.

V is TRBV7-3 and J is TRBJ2-2, with D hard to call. The germline V gene has CDR1 SGHTA and CDR2 FQGTGA. The CDR3 has 15 residues. The germline V and J ends were trimmed by 2 bases and 1 base, with 8 bases remaining between them. The chain's CDR3 is CASSLRVGNTGELFF. Here the CDR3 DNA reads TGTGCCAGCAGCTTACGGGTAGGGAACACCGGGGAGCTGTTTTTT.